This is a list of T cell receptor beta chains from one sample in a study of blood T cell repertoires in COVID-19. The data were produced by immunoSEQ multiplex PCR, yet TCRdb's version contains in-frame clones alone and is incomplete. Of about 49,000 clones listed, roughly nine tenths were seen once; the top ten hold 5%. Sequenced sample: peripheral blood. The source is a man aged 40-49 years with active COVID-19. Both conserved end residues are part of each CDR3. Each record gives: clone size, D gene, J gene, V gene, CDR3 DNA, CDR3 protein. The D gene is left open where the match is weak. Part of the rows lack a size; the others show once, few, many or a class for expanded clones.

clone_size: once; d_call: TRBD2; j_call: TRBJ2-5; v_call: TRBV5-1; cdr3_nt: TGCGCCAGCAGCTTGGAAGGGGTCGCGGGGGGTCGGGAGACCCAGTACTTC; cdr3_aa: CASSLEGVAGGRETQYF
clone_size: .; d_call: TRBD2; j_call: TRBJ2-6; v_call: TRBV4-1; cdr3_nt: TGCGCCAGCAGCCAGATTAATCTATTGGGGAGGGGATCTGGGGCCAACGTCCTGACTTTC; cdr3_aa: CASSQINLLGRGSGANVLTF
clone_size: .; d_call: TRBD1; j_call: TRBJ1-4; v_call: TRBV20-1; cdr3_nt: TGCAGTGCTAGTGGTCAGGGGGGTGAAAAACTGTTTTTT; cdr3_aa: CSASGQGGEKLFF
clone_size: .; d_call: TRBD2; j_call: TRBJ2-1; v_call: TRBV27; cdr3_nt: TGTGCCAGCAGTTTTAGCGGGAAAGGCTCCTACAATGAGCAGTTCTTC; cdr3_aa: CASSFSGKGSYNEQFF
clone_size: .; d_call: .; j_call: TRBJ2-7; v_call: TRBV2; cdr3_nt: TGTGCCAGCAGTCGCCTTCGGACTATCAGCTACGAGCAGTACTTC; cdr3_aa: CASSRLRTISYEQYF
clone_size: .; d_call: TRBD2; j_call: TRBJ2-1; v_call: TRBV7-9; cdr3_nt: TGTGCCAGCGGGGGGGCGGGAGGCCATGAGCAGTTCTTC; cdr3_aa: CASGGAGGHEQFF
clone_size: .; d_call: .; j_call: TRBJ1-1; v_call: TRBV5-5; cdr3_nt: TGTGCCAGCAGCTCGCTACAGGGAAGGGGAACTGAAGCTTTCTTT; cdr3_aa: CASSSLQGRGTEAFF
clone_size: .; d_call: .; j_call: TRBJ2-3; v_call: TRBV19; cdr3_nt: TGTGCCAGTAGTCCCCTCCGGTCTAGCGACGGTGGAGATACGCAGTATTTT; cdr3_aa: CASSPLRSSDGGDTQYF
clone_size: .; d_call: TRBD2; j_call: TRBJ2-1; v_call: TRBV28; cdr3_nt: TGTGCCAGCAGTTTCACTAGCGGGAGGGCCGTTGAGCAGTTCTTC; cdr3_aa: CASSFTSGRAVEQFF
clone_size: .; d_call: .; j_call: TRBJ1-1; v_call: TRBV19; cdr3_nt: TGTGCCAGTAGACAGGGCAGGGGCCCTGAAGCTTTCTTT; cdr3_aa: CASRQGRGPEAFF
clone_size: .; d_call: .; j_call: TRBJ2-7; v_call: TRBV5-1; cdr3_nt: TGCGCCAGCAGGGCGGCCAGAGGCGGCTCCTACGAGCAGTACTTC; cdr3_aa: CASRAARGGSYEQYF
clone_size: few; d_call: TRBD2; j_call: TRBJ2-2; v_call: TRBV5-8; cdr3_nt: TGTGCCAGCAGCGACCAATCCGGGACTAGAGGAAACACCGGGGAGCTGTTTTTT; cdr3_aa: CASSDQSGTRGNTGELFF
clone_size: .; d_call: TRBD2; j_call: TRBJ2-3; v_call: TRBV24-1; cdr3_nt: TGTGCCACCAGTGATTCGCCGGGACTAGCGGGAACAGATACGCAGTATTTT; cdr3_aa: CATSDSPGLAGTDTQYF
clone_size: .; d_call: TRBD1; j_call: TRBJ2-7; v_call: TRBV29-1; cdr3_nt: TGCAGCGTTGGCAGGACAGGGGATACCTACGAGCAGTACTTC; cdr3_aa: CSVGRTGDTYEQYF
clone_size: once; d_call: .; j_call: TRBJ1-4; v_call: TRBV28; cdr3_nt: TGTGCCAGCAGTGGGGCTTCCCCGCCTCCCGAAGGGGAAAAACTGTTTTTT; cdr3_aa: CASSGASPPPEGEKLFF
clone_size: .; d_call: TRBD1; j_call: TRBJ1-1; v_call: TRBV4-1; cdr3_nt: TGCGCCAGCAGCCAAGGGGGAACAGGGGGCGTGGGAACGAACACTGAAGCTTTCTTT; cdr3_aa: CASSQGGTGGVGTNTEAFF
clone_size: .; d_call: .; j_call: TRBJ2-1; v_call: TRBV7-3; cdr3_nt: TGTGCCAGCAGCTCCGGCAGGGGGGAATACAATGAGCAGTTCTTC; cdr3_aa: CASSSGRGEYNEQFF
clone_size: .; d_call: .; j_call: TRBJ2-1; v_call: TRBV5-6; cdr3_nt: TGTGCCAGCAGCTTGGGGACAGCCTACAATGAGCAGTTCTTC; cdr3_aa: CASSLGTAYNEQFF
clone_size: .; d_call: .; j_call: TRBJ2-7; v_call: TRBV5-6; cdr3_nt: TGTGCCAGCAGCTTGGGGGCGGGATCGTTCTACGAGCAGTACTTC; cdr3_aa: CASSLGAGSFYEQYF
clone_size: .; d_call: .; j_call: TRBJ2-3; v_call: TRBV4-1; cdr3_nt: TGCGCCAGCAGCCAGGAGAGACGGGGCACAGATACGCAGTATTTT; cdr3_aa: CASSQERRGTDTQYF
clone_size: .; d_call: TRBD1; j_call: TRBJ1-1; v_call: TRBV3-1/TRBV3-2; cdr3_nt: TGTGCCAGCAGCCCCGCCCCGGGACAGACGAACACTGAAGCTTTCTTT; cdr3_aa: CASSPAPGQTNTEAFF
clone_size: once; d_call: .; j_call: TRBJ1-2; v_call: TRBV18; cdr3_nt: TGTGCCAGCTCACTAACCCCCAGCAGGGGCCTCTATGGCTACACCTTC; cdr3_aa: CASSLTPSRGLYGYTF
clone_size: .; d_call: .; j_call: TRBJ1-1; v_call: TRBV28; cdr3_nt: TGTGCCAGCACCCGACGGGGGGTTATGAACACTGAAGCTTTCTTT; cdr3_aa: CASTRRGVMNTEAFF
clone_size: .; d_call: TRBD1; j_call: TRBJ2-2; v_call: TRBV27; cdr3_nt: TGTGCCAGCAGTCAAGGACAGGGGAGGGACACCGGGGAGCTGTTTTTT; cdr3_aa: CASSQGQGRDTGELFF
clone_size: .; d_call: .; j_call: TRBJ1-1; v_call: TRBV7-2; cdr3_nt: TGTGCCAGCAGCTTAACCGGGGGAGGGAACACTGAAGCTTTCTTT; cdr3_aa: CASSLTGGGNTEAFF
clone_size: .; d_call: TRBD1; j_call: TRBJ1-6; v_call: TRBV6-5; cdr3_nt: TGTGCCAGCAGGTGGACAGGAGAAAATTCACCCCTCCACTTT; cdr3_aa: CASRWTGENSPLHF
clone_size: .; d_call: TRBD1; j_call: TRBJ1-4; v_call: TRBV10-3; cdr3_nt: TGTGCCATCAGTGGGGACAGGTCGGGTGAAAAACTGTTTTTT; cdr3_aa: CAISGDRSGEKLFF
clone_size: .; d_call: .; j_call: TRBJ2-5; v_call: TRBV18; cdr3_nt: TGTGCCAGCTCACCACCCTCACAGGCCAAGACCCAGTACTTC; cdr3_aa: CASSPPSQAKTQYF
clone_size: .; d_call: TRBD2; j_call: TRBJ2-3; v_call: TRBV29-1; cdr3_nt: TGCAGCGTCGTTTCGGCTAGCGGGAGTCAAGATACGCAGTATTTT; cdr3_aa: CSVVSASGSQDTQYF
clone_size: .; d_call: .; j_call: TRBJ1-2; v_call: TRBV11-2; cdr3_nt: TGTGCCAGCAGTTTGGGGCCGGGACTTAACTATGGCTACACCTTC; cdr3_aa: CASSLGPGLNYGYTF
clone_size: .; d_call: TRBD1; j_call: TRBJ1-5; v_call: TRBV7-9; cdr3_nt: TGTGCCAGCAGCTCGGACAGGGCTAGCAATCAGCCCCAGCATTTT; cdr3_aa: CASSSDRASNQPQHF
clone_size: .; d_call: .; j_call: TRBJ1-2; v_call: TRBV9; cdr3_nt: TGTGCCAGCAGCCCCGGGACTCCATCAAGGATTGGCTACACCTTC; cdr3_aa: CASSPGTPSRIGYTF
clone_size: .; d_call: .; j_call: TRBJ2-1; v_call: TRBV28; cdr3_nt: TGTGCCAGCAGTTCCGTTCCAGACAGATACAATGAGCAGTTCTTC; cdr3_aa: CASSSVPDRYNEQFF
clone_size: .; d_call: TRBD2; j_call: TRBJ2-5; v_call: TRBV6-5; cdr3_nt: TGTGCCAGCAGTTCCGTAGCGGGCAGCCAAGAGACCCAGTACTTC; cdr3_aa: CASSSVAGSQETQYF
clone_size: .; d_call: .; j_call: TRBJ1-2; v_call: TRBV25-1; cdr3_nt: TGTGCCAGCAGTGAAGCCGTGGGGGCCGGAGGCGGTGGCTACACCTTC; cdr3_aa: CASSEAVGAGGGGYTF
clone_size: once; d_call: TRBD1; j_call: TRBJ2-2; v_call: TRBV9; cdr3_nt: TGTGCCAGCAGCCCCCAGGCGGGACAGGGTGCCCCCGGGGAGCTGTTTTTT; cdr3_aa: CASSPQAGQGAPGELFF
clone_size: .; d_call: .; j_call: TRBJ2-7; v_call: TRBV21-1; cdr3_nt: TGTGCCAGCAGGATCCCAGGGGGAGCAGCCTTCTACGAGCAGTACTTC; cdr3_aa: CASRIPGGAAFYEQYF
clone_size: .; d_call: TRBD1; j_call: TRBJ1-3; v_call: TRBV6-5; cdr3_nt: TGTGCCAGCAGTCCGACAGGGAGATGGAACACCATATATTTT; cdr3_aa: CASSPTGRWNTIYF
clone_size: .; d_call: .; j_call: TRBJ1-5; v_call: TRBV15; cdr3_nt: TGTGCCACCAGCAGAGTGGAGGTAGGCAATCAGCCCCAGCATTTT; cdr3_aa: CATSRVEVGNQPQHF
clone_size: .; d_call: .; j_call: TRBJ2-1; v_call: TRBV9; cdr3_nt: TGTGCCAGCAGGGGGGGTCTTACCAATGAGCAGTTCTTC; cdr3_aa: CASRGGLTNEQFF
clone_size: once; d_call: .; j_call: TRBJ1-1; v_call: TRBV28; cdr3_nt: TGTGCCAGCAGTTACAACAGGGCGGGCGTGGGTGAAGCTTTCTTT; cdr3_aa: CASSYNRAGVGEAFF
clone_size: .; d_call: .; j_call: TRBJ1-1; v_call: TRBV24-1; cdr3_nt: TGTGCCACCAGTGAAAATGATTACAGTCGGGCTTTCTTT; cdr3_aa: CATSENDYSRAFF
clone_size: .; d_call: .; j_call: TRBJ2-5; v_call: TRBV15; cdr3_nt: TGTGCCACCAGCAGGGAGAGGTCGGAGACCCAGTACTTC; cdr3_aa: CATSRERSETQYF
clone_size: .; d_call: TRBD2; j_call: TRBJ2-3; v_call: TRBV7-3; cdr3_nt: TGTGCCAGCAGCCGACTAGCGGGAGGGGCTGATACGCAGTATTTT; cdr3_aa: CASSRLAGGADTQYF
clone_size: .; d_call: TRBD2; j_call: TRBJ2-7; v_call: TRBV10-3; cdr3_nt: TGTGCCAACTCTCCGAGCGGGGGCTCCTACGAGCAGTACTTC; cdr3_aa: CANSPSGGSYEQYF
clone_size: .; d_call: TRBD2; j_call: TRBJ2-4; v_call: TRBV10-3; cdr3_nt: TGTGCCATCAGTGAGTCGTCCAGCGGGAGAGGCAAAAACATTCAGTACTTC; cdr3_aa: CAISESSSGRGKNIQYF
clone_size: .; d_call: .; j_call: TRBJ1-2; v_call: TRBV11-2; cdr3_nt: TGTGCCAGCAGCTTAGTCCAGGAGGGCGGCTACACCTTC; cdr3_aa: CASSLVQEGGYTF
clone_size: .; d_call: .; j_call: TRBJ1-3; v_call: TRBV7-8; cdr3_nt: TGTGCCAGCAGCTTAGGGACAACCTCTGGAAACACCATATATTTT; cdr3_aa: CASSLGTTSGNTIYF
clone_size: .; d_call: .; j_call: TRBJ2-5; v_call: TRBV11-3; cdr3_nt: TGTGCCAGCAGCGGACGCGACGGGAAAGAGACCCAGTACTTC; cdr3_aa: CASSGRDGKETQYF
clone_size: .; d_call: TRBD2; j_call: TRBJ2-7; v_call: TRBV5-1; cdr3_nt: TGCGCCAGCAGCTTGGAAGCGCGGGAGGGGTACGAGCAGTACTTC; cdr3_aa: CASSLEAREGYEQYF
clone_size: .; d_call: .; j_call: TRBJ2-2; v_call: TRBV5-1; cdr3_nt: TGCGCCAGCAGCTTGTTATCCACCGGGGAGCTGTTTTTT; cdr3_aa: CASSLLSTGELFF
clone_size: .; d_call: .; j_call: TRBJ1-5; v_call: TRBV11-2; cdr3_nt: TGTGCCAGCAGCTTAGGGCGGAATCAGCCCCAGCATTTT; cdr3_aa: CASSLGRNQPQHF
clone_size: few; d_call: .; j_call: TRBJ1-6; v_call: TRBV28; cdr3_nt: TGTGCCAGCAGCCCCCCCGTGGGCAGTAATTCACCCCTCCACTTT; cdr3_aa: CASSPPVGSNSPLHF
clone_size: .; d_call: TRBD1; j_call: TRBJ1-4; v_call: TRBV6-1; cdr3_nt: TGTGCCAGCAGTGAGGCCGGGACAGCGTATGAAAAACTGTTTTTT; cdr3_aa: CASSEAGTAYEKLFF
clone_size: .; d_call: TRBD2; j_call: TRBJ2-1; v_call: TRBV30; cdr3_nt: TGTGCCTGTTACACCGGGACTAGCGGGAGCAATGAGCAGTTCTTC; cdr3_aa: CACYTGTSGSNEQFF
clone_size: .; d_call: .; j_call: TRBJ1-2; v_call: TRBV5-6; cdr3_nt: TGTGCCAGCAGCCCGAACAGGGTAGATGGCTACACCTTC; cdr3_aa: CASSPNRVDGYTF